Following are 21 T cell receptor beta chains from one sample sequenced in a study of blood T cell repertoires in COVID-19. The data were produced by immunoSEQ multiplex PCR, yet TCRdb's version contains in-frame clones alone and is incomplete. The sample lists tens of thousands of clones, roughly 90% occurring once. Sequenced: peripheral blood. The receptors were gathered from a human donor in a cohort sampled during active COVID-19.

V and J are TRBV9 and TRBJ2-7; 7 bases agree with TRBD1. Germline trimming cut 2 bases from V and 0 bases from J; bases unmatched to any gene: 5. CDR3 length: 15 residues. The germline V gene encodes CDR1 SGDLS and CDR2 YYNGEE. CDR3 protein: CASSVGQEYSYEQYF. Written as DNA, the CDR3 is TGTGCCAGCAGCGTCGGACAGGAGTACTCCTACGAGCAGTACTTC.

The chain uses TRBV5-4 and TRBJ2-5; TRBD1 agrees at 11 bases. V shed 0 bases and J 3 bases; nucleotides not matched to a gene: 16. CDR3 length: 20 amino acids. Germline CDR1 SGHNT, CDR2 YYREEE (reference sequence). The CDR3 protein is CASSLGALGQGASGEETQYF. In nucleotides, the CDR3 is TGTGCCAGCAGCTTGGGGGCATTAGGACAGGGGGCTTCGGGAGAAGAGACCCAGTACTTC.

The V call is TRBV7-2, the J call TRBJ2-7, with 7 bases aligning to TRBD2. This CDR3 contains 15 residues. V trimming: 5 bases; J trimming: 4 bases; junction bases outside the gene matches: 11. In germline, CDR1 is SGHTA, CDR2 FQGNSA. CDR3 nucleotides: TGTGCCAGCAGCCCTAGTCGGGGAGGGTCATACGAGCAGTACTTC. Translating it yields CASSPSRGGSYEQYF.

The genes are TRBV28 and TRBJ1-2; TRBD1 is a possible D gene (6 bases). Per the germline V gene, CDR1 is MDHEN and CDR2 is SYDVKM. The CDR3 extends over 13 amino acids. V was shortened by 5 bases and J by 8 bases, with 15 bases between the two germline ends. The CDR3 is CASSRPGGDGYTF. The CDR3 coding sequence is TGTGCCAGCAGTCGCCCGGGGGGCGACGGCTACACCTTC.

The chain employs TRBV5-5 and TRBJ2-7, with D possibly TRBD1 on 5 matching bases. Trimming pared 1 base from V and 7 bases from J, leaving 18 bases between. CDR1 is SGHKS and CDR2 is YYEKEE in the germline V gene (reference sequence). CDR3 size: 15 residues. The CDR3 nucleotides are TGTGCCAGCAGCTTGACGTCGATTGGGGCGAATGAGCAGTACTTC. Protein: CASSLTSIGANEQYF.

This clone was seen more than once but under ten times. The CDR3 sequence is CASSPWRKTPTAYEQYF. CDR3 DNA: TGTGCCAGCAGCCCCTGGAGGAAGACCCCTACAGCCTACGAGCAGTACTTC. This chain uses TRBV7-9 with TRBJ2-7, with D possibly being TRBD2 (5 bases). This CDR3 region has 17 residues. Germline V lookup: CDR1 SEHNR, CDR2 FQNEAQ (reference sequence). V lost 5 bases and J 2 bases, leaving 22 bases between the germline ends. Variable domain in full (rest from reference TRBV7-9 and TRBJ2-7): DTGVSQNPRHKITKRGQNVTFRCDPISEHNRLYWYRQTLGQGPEFLTYFQNEAQLEKSRLLSDRFSAERPKGSFSTLEIQRTEQGDSAMYLCASSPWRKTPTAYEQYFGPGTRLTVT.

CDR3 sequence reads: CASRGTSHSPLHF. The CDR3 nucleotides are TGTGCCAGCAGGGGGACATCTCATTCACCCCTCCACTTT. The V call is TRBV12-3 or TRBV12-4, the J call TRBJ1-6; weak D call: TRBD1 (6 bases). V lost 6 bases and J 8 bases, leaving 11 bases between the germline ends. The CDR3 extends over 13 amino acids.

The V gene is TRBV7-2, the J gene TRBJ2-1; 9 positions agree with TRBD2. The germline V gene has CDR1 SGHTA and CDR2 FQGNSA. This CDR3 has 17 residues. V trimming: 0 bases; J trimming: 4 bases; junction bases outside the gene matches: 7. CDR3 bases: TGTGCCAGCAGCTTAGCTGGGCTAGCGGGAACTTACAATGAGCAGTTCTTC. As protein: CASSLAGLAGTYNEQFF.

The chain employs TRBV6-1 and TRBJ1-5, with D perhaps matching TRBD1 (5 bases). V dropped 4 bases and J dropped 5 bases, with 21 bases sitting between them. The CDR3 loop spans 17 amino acids. Germline assignment: CDR1 MNHNS and CDR2 SASEGT. This CDR3 reads CASSGGTGILRDQPQHF. As DNA, the CDR3 is TGTGCCAGCAGTGGCGGAACAGGTATACTTAGGGATCAGCCCCAGCATTTT.

The chain is built from TRBV5-4 and TRBJ1-6; 8 nucleotides align to TRBD1. Trimming removed 5 bases from V and 5 bases from J; junction bases left unmatched: 6. Germline loops: CDR1 SGHNT, CDR2 YYREEE (reference sequence). The CDR3 consists of 15 residues. This CDR3 reads CASRQGDLDNSPLHF. In DNA, the CDR3 is TGTGCCAGCAGACAGGGGGATCTTGATAATTCACCCCTCCACTTT.

The rearrangement uses TRBV5-8 and TRBJ2-7, with unresolved D. Germline CDR1 SGHTS, CDR2 YDEGEE. V lost 6 bases, J lost 0 bases, and 13 bases lay in between. This CDR3 has 14 residues. CDR3 amino acids: CASTRAGFSYEQYF. Written as DNA, the CDR3 is TGTGCCAGCACCCGTGCCGGGTTCTCCTACGAGCAGTACTTC.

V and J are TRBV27 and TRBJ2-1, with 7 bases identical to TRBD2. The CDR3 loop spans 14 amino acids. V shed 0 bases, J shed 8 bases, and the junction held 4 bases outside the gene matches. Germline CDR1 reads MNHEY; CDR2 reads SMNVEV (reference sequence). This chain's CDR3 is CASSLSTRGDEQFF. The CDR3 region has the DNA TGTGCCAGCAGTTTATCCACCCGGGGGGATGAGCAGTTCTTC.

The chain links TRBV6-1 to TRBJ2-3, with a tentative D call TRBD2 (5 bases). CDR3 length: 15 amino acids. In germline, CDR1 is MNHNS, CDR2 SASEGT. V shed 2 bases and J shed 2 bases, with 11 bases lying between them. CDR3 DNA sequence: TGTGCCAGCAGTGAAAATTCGGGAACCACAGATACGCAGTATTTT. Translating it yields CASSENSGTTDTQYF.

This sequence joins TRBV9 and TRBJ1-2, with D tentatively TRBD1 (6 bases). V was pared by 3 bases and J by 10 bases, with 16 bases between. This CDR3 comprises 13 residues. From germline, CDR1 is SGDLS and CDR2 YYNGEE. The CDR3 DNA reads as TGTGCCAGCAGCGCCGGGACAACTAATGACTACACCTTC. Its translation: CASSAGTTNDYTF.

DNA for the CDR3: TGTGCCAGCAGCTCCCGGGGGAATTCGCCCACATACGAGCAGTACTTC. Residues: CASSSRGNSPTYEQYF. The J gene is TRBJ2-7, the V gene TRBV7-2; possible D gene TRBD2, 6 bases. This CDR3 has 16 amino acids. CDR1 SGHTA and CDR2 FQGNSA come from the germline V gene. V was cut by 4 bases and J by 4 bases, with 20 bases left in between.

The V and J genes are TRBV28 and TRBJ1-1; D unresolved. CDR3 size: 14 residues. The germline V and J ends were trimmed by 1 base and 3 bases, with 9 bases remaining between them. The germline gives CDR1 MDHEN, CDR2 SYDVKM. The CDR3 here is CASSLSYQDTEAFF. The CDR3, as DNA: TGTGCCAGCAGTTTATCCTACCAGGACACTGAAGCTTTCTTT.

The genes are TRBV29-1 and TRBJ2-1, with 7 positions matching TRBD1. Germline-derived CDR1 and CDR2 are SQVTM and ANQGSEA. The CDR3 sequence is 14 residues long. Trimming removed 8 bases from V and 6 bases from J; junction bases left unmatched: 13. CDR3 sequence (DNA): TGCAGCCCAGGGGACAGCTTGTCATCCAATGAGCAGTTCTTC. Amino acid sequence: CSPGDSLSSNEQFF.

This clone rates as medium-sized. The chain employs TRBV27 and TRBJ2-5; TRBD2 might be the D (5 bases). V was pared by 4 bases and J by 9 bases, with 21 bases between. This CDR3 has 15 amino acids. Germline V gene sequence: CDR1 MNHEY, CDR2 SMNVEV (reference sequence). The CDR3 is CASSYSDPFGEPQYF. In DNA, the CDR3 is TGTGCCAGCAGTTATTCGGACCCGTTCGGGGAACCCCAGTACTTC.

This chain uses TRBV5-5 with TRBJ1-3, with 9 bases identical to TRBD1. Germline assignment: CDR1 SGHKS and CDR2 YYEKEE (reference sequence). The junction had 8 bases not matched to a gene; V was cut back by 4 bases and J by 0 bases. The CDR3 is 17 amino acids. CDR3 coding DNA: TGTGCCAGCAGCCAGGGACAGGGCATCCTCTCTGGAAACACCATATATTTT. Translating it yields CASSQGQGILSGNTIYF.

The V gene is TRBV4-3, the J gene TRBJ2-2; weak D call: TRBD1 (5 bases). Per germline, CDR1 LGHNA and CDR2 YSLEER. The CDR3 spans 15 residues. Trimming stripped 1 base from V and 1 base from J, with 7 bases between. CDR3 in DNA: TGCGCCAGCAGCCAAGGACAGTGGAACACCGGGGAGCTGTTTTTT. Translated, it gives CASSQGQWNTGELFF.

The chain recombines TRBV9 with TRBJ2-1; 7 positions match TRBD2. J lost 5 bases, V lost 3 bases, and 14 bases had no gene match. In germline, CDR1 is SGDLS, CDR2 YYNGEE. The CDR3 is 17 residues long. The CDR3 loop is CASSGHTSLADDNEQFF. CDR3 sequence (DNA): TGTGCCAGCAGCGGACACACGTCCCTAGCGGATGACAATGAGCAGTTCTTC.